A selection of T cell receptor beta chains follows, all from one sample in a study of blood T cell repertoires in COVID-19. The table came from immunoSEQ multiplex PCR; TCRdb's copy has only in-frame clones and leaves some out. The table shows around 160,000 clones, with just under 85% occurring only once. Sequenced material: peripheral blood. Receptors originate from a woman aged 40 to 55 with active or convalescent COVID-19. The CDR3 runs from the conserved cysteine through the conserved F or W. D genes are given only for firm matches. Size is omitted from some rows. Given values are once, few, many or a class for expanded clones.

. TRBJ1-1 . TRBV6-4 CASRRSGARGNTEAFF TGTGCCAGCAGGCGCTCGGGCGCTCGGGGGAACACTGAAGCTTTCTTT
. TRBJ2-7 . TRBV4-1 CASSHPGQLRYEQYF TGCGCCAGCAGCCACCCCGGACAGCTTAGGTACGAGCAGTACTTC
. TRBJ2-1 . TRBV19 CASRRSDGTYNEQFF TGTGCCAGTAGGCGATCTGACGGGACTTACAATGAGCAGTTCTTC
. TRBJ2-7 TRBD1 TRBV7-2 CASSPGTGQPYEQYF TGTGCCAGCAGCCCAGGGACAGGGCAACCCTACGAGCAGTACTTC
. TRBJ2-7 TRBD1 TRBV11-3 CASSLDLGEGQGFSYEQYF TGTGCCAGCAGCTTAGATCTAGGAGAAGGACAGGGATTCTCCTACGAGCAGTACTTC
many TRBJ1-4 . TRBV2 CASSEARGMNEKLFF TGTGCCAGCAGTGAAGCGCGAGGGATGAATGAAAAACTGTTTTTT
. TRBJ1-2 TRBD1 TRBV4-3 CASSQVTGTSSYTF TGCGCCAGCAGCCAAGTGACAGGGACATCATCCTACACCTTC
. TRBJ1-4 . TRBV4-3 CASSQDRRSATNEKLFF TGCGCCAGCAGCCAAGATCGGAGGAGTGCAACTAATGAAAAACTGTTTTTT
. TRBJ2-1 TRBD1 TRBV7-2 CASSSKDRGLSNEQFF TGTGCCAGCAGCTCCAAGGACAGGGGTTTATCCAATGAGCAGTTCTTC
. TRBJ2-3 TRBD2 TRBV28 CASSQTSGGFTDTQYF TGTGCCAGCAGTCAGACTAGCGGGGGATTCACAGATACGCAGTATTTT
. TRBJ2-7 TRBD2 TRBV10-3 CAGGRGECEQYF TGTGCCGGGGGGAGGGGAGAATGCGAGCAGTACTTC
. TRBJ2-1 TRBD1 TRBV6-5 CASSYDRGSYNEQFF TGTGCCAGCAGCTATGACAGGGGCTCCTACAATGAGCAGTTCTTC
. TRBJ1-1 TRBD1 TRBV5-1 CASSFSGGNTEAFF TGCGCCAGCAGCTTTTCAGGGGGGAACACTGAAGCTTTCTTT
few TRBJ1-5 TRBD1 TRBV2 CASTPAGTADQPQHF TGTGCCAGCACCCCGGCTGGGACAGCCGATCAGCCCCAGCATTTT
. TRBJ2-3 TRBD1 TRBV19 CASSLGQGTDTQYF TGTGCCAGTAGTCTGGGACAGGGAACAGATACGCAGTATTTT
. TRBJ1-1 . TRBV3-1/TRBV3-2 CASSAATGSYTEAFF TGTGCCAGCAGCGCAGCTACAGGGTCTTACACTGAAGCTTTCTTT
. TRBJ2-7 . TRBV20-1 CSASGQIYEQYF TGCAGTGCTAGTGGCCAGATCTACGAGCAGTACTTC
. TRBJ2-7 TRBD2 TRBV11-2 CASSSLAGGAYEQYF TGTGCCAGCAGCTCACTAGCGGGGGGGGCCTACGAGCAGTACTTC
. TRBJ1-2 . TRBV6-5 CASSDHRQAYGYTF TGTGCCAGCAGCGATCATCGGCAGGCCTATGGCTACACCTTC
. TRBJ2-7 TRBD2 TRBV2 CASTRTSGGATSYEQYF TGTGCCAGCACCCGGACTAGCGGGGGGGCCACGTCCTACGAGCAGTACTTC
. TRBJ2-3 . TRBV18 CASSPNSLTDTQYF TGTGCCAGCTCACCAAACTCCCTCACAGATACGCAGTATTTT
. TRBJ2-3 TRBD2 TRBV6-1 CASSERRLAEVSDTQYF TGTGCCAGCAGTGAAAGGCGGCTAGCGGAAGTGTCAGATACGCAGTATTTT
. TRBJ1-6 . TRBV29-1 CSVARTANSPLHF TGCAGCGTTGCGCGGACAGCCAATTCACCCCTCCACTTT
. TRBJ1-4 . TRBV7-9 CASSPHRATNEKLFF TGTGCCAGCAGCCCGCACAGGGCAACTAATGAAAAACTGTTTTTT
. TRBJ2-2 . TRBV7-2 CASSLVPSGRELFF TGTGCCAGCAGCTTAGTTCCCAGCGGCCGGGAGCTGTTTTTT
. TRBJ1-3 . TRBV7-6 CASSLTGSGNTIYF TGTGCCAGCAGCTTGACAGGCTCTGGAAACACCATATATTTT
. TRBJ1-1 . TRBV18 CASSPDSGTEAFF TGTGCCAGCTCCCCAGACTCGGGGACTGAAGCTTTCTTT
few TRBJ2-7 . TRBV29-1 CSVVGRGSYEQYF TGCAGCGTTGTGGGCAGGGGCTCCTACGAGCAGTACTTC
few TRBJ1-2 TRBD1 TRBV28 CASSRTGTGSYGYTF TGTGCCAGCAGCCGGACCGGGACAGGGAGCTATGGCTACACCTTC
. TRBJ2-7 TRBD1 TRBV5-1 CASSGTGDPTYEQYF TGCGCCAGCAGCGGGACAGGGGATCCTACCTACGAGCAGTACTTC
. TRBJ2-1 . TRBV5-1 CASSPLRTRYNEQFF TGCGCCAGCAGCCCACTACGGACTCGATACAATGAGCAGTTCTTC
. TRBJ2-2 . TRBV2 CASSEGRRGELFF TGTGCCAGCAGTGAGGGTCGCAGGGGGGAGCTGTTTTTT
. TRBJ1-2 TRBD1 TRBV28 CASLGTGIFYGYTF TGTGCCTCGCTGGGGACAGGGATTTTCTATGGCTACACCTTC
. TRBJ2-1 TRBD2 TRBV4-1 CASSQGGRTSDYNEQFF TGCGCCAGCAGCCAAGGGGGTCGGACTAGCGACTACAATGAGCAGTTCTTC
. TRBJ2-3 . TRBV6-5 CASSSRGTDTQYF TGTGCCAGCAGTTCCCGGGGGACAGATACGCAGTATTTT
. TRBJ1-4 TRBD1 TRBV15 CATSRDRGGIYNEKLFF TGTGCCACCAGCAGAGATCGAGGGGGCATCTATAATGAAAAACTGTTTTTT
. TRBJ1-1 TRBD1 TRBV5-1 CASSSRGVGAFF TGCGCCAGCAGCTCCAGGGGGGTCGGGGCTTTCTTT
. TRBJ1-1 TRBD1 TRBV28 CASSLGTGGAFF TGTGCCAGCAGTCTGGGGACAGGGGGAGCTTTCTTT
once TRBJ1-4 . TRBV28 CASSFRGSEEKLFF TGTGCCAGCAGTTTTCGGGGGAGTGAAGAAAAACTGTTTTTT
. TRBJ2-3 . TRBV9 CASSPLVIDTQYF TGTGCCAGCAGCCCCCTCGTAATCGATACGCAGTATTTT
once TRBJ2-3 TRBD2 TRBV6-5 CASRLAGAQDTQYF TGTGCCAGCAGACTAGCGGGGGCCCAAGATACGCAGTATTTT
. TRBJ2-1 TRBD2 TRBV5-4 CASSLALRLAGGNEQFF TGTGCCAGCAGCTTGGCCCTCCGACTAGCGGGAGGCAATGAGCAGTTCTTC
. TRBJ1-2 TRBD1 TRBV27 CASSSAPPARTGGGSSGYTF TGTGCCAGCAGTTCAGCCCCTCCCGCACGTACAGGGGGCGGTAGTTCTGGCTACACCTTC
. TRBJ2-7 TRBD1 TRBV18 CASSSTGVPEFSYEQYF TGTGCCAGCTCATCGACAGGGGTTCCGGAATTCTCCTACGAGCAGTACTTC
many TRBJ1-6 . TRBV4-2 CASSQDGGAPLSPLHF TGTGCCAGCAGCCAAGACGGTGGGGCCCCCCTTTCACCCCTCCACTTT
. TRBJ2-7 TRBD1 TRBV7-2 CASSLDRGRYEQYF TGTGCCAGCAGCTTGGACAGGGGGCGGTACGAGCAGTACTTC
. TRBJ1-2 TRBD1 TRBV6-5 CASSYRRQGAGDGYTF TGTGCCAGCAGTTACCGACGACAGGGGGCGGGGGATGGCTACACCTTC
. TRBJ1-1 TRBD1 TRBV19 CASSGSGTGAFTEAFF TGTGCCAGTAGTGGATCCGGGACAGGGGCGTTCACTGAAGCTTTCTTT
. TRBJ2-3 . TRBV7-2 CASSPPPGADTQYF TGTGCCAGCAGCCCCCCCCCAGGGGCAGATACGCAGTATTTT
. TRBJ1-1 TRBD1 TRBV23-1 CASSQKVTGGNDYPEAFF TGCGCCAGCAGTCAAAAAGTAACAGGGGGGAACGATTATCCTGAAGCTTTCTTT
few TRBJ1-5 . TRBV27 CASSFRTGRNQPQHF TGTGCCAGCAGTTTTCGAACAGGACGAAATCAGCCCCAGCATTTT
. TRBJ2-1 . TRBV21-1 CASSKETSGSLYNEQFF TGTGCCAGCAGCAAAGAGACTAGCGGGAGCCTTTACAATGAGCAGTTCTTC
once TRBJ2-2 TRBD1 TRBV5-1 CASSQGAANTGELFF TGCGCCAGCAGCCAGGGGGCAGCGAACACCGGGGAGCTGTTTTTT